These 32 T cell receptor beta chains originate from one sample sequenced in a study of cytomegalovirus exposure and HLA in healthy donors. In the PCR, 60 Vbeta and 13 Jbeta primers were used. Here immunoSEQ multiplex PCR was the method, and the copy in TCRdb shows in-frame clones only, minus some. This repertoire shows under 200,000 clones, around 79% found once; its top ten account for over 12%. Sequenced input: PBMCs. These receptors came from a man aged 45-65 years in good health and CMV-seropositive.

A few counts support this clone. The genes are TRBV19 and TRBJ2-5, with 9 bases that match TRBD2. The junction had 7 bases not matched to a gene; V was cut back by 3 bases and J by 2 bases. The CDR3 spans 16 residues. Germline assignment: CDR1 LNHDA and CDR2 SQIVND (reference sequence). Here the CDR3 DNA reads TGTGCCAGTAGTATCCTGAGCGGGGGGAGACAAGAGACCCAGTACTTC. Translated, it gives CASSILSGGRQETQYF.

This sequence joins TRBV7-9 and TRBJ1-4; D is possibly TRBD1 (6 bases). This CDR3 has 16 residues. The V gene's germline CDR1 is SEHNR and CDR2 FQNEAQ (reference sequence). The V end lost 5 bases, the J end lost 2 bases, and 15 bases lay between the germline ends. The CDR3 region has the DNA TGTGCCAGCAGCCCCGGACAGCAATATACTAATGAAAAACTGTTTTTT. Protein product: CASSPGQQYTNEKLFF.

The table lists this clone with a count of one. This chain uses TRBV28 with TRBJ2-2; TRBD1 agrees at 7 bases. From germline, CDR1 is MDHEN and CDR2 SYDVKM. The CDR3 has 15 amino acids. The trim removed 3 bases at V and 3 bases at J, leaving 4 bases unmatched. Here the CDR3 reads CASSLYRGYTGELFF. The CDR3 DNA is TGTGCCAGCAGTTTGTACAGGGGCTACACCGGGGAGCTGTTTTTT.

This clone was seen more than once but under ten times. J is TRBJ2-5 and V is TRBV4-1, with TRBD2 matching 7 bases. The end of the DNA is better explained by TRBJ2-7, so the J call may be wrong. The CDR3 is made up of 15 amino acids. Per germline, CDR1 MGHRA and CDR2 YSYEKL. CDR3 in amino acids: CASSQEPGLIYEQYF. The CDR3 DNA reads TGCGCCAGCAGCCAAGAACCGGGACTAATCTACGAGCAGTACTTC.

The chain carries TRBV5-1 and TRBJ1-3; TRBD1 might be the D (6 bases). The V gene's germline CDR1 is SGHRS and CDR2 YFSETQ. Trimming took 0 bases from V and 7 from J, leaving 8 bases between them. CDR3 length: 13 residues. CDR3 loop: CASSLGQGNTIYF. CDR3 sequence (DNA): TGCGCCAGCAGCTTGGGTCAGGGGAACACCATATATTTT.

The chain couples TRBV27 to TRBJ1-5, with 8 bases identical to TRBD1. CDR3 length equals 15 residues. Germline V lookup: CDR1 MNHEY, CDR2 SMNVEV (reference sequence). After removal of 5 bases from V and 2 bases from J, the junction contained 5 bases not matched to a gene. CDR3 loop: CASSALTGGNQPQHF. The CDR3 DNA sequence: TGTGCCAGCAGTGCTTTGACAGGGGGCAATCAGCCCCAGCATTTT.

CDR3: CASSTGLTYEQYF. CDR3 bases: TGTGCCAGTAGCACAGGGCTTACCTACGAGCAGTACTTC. J is TRBJ2-7 and V is TRBV19; D may be TRBD1 (6 bases). CDR1 is LNHDA, CDR2 SQIVND, per germline (reference sequence). The CDR3 totals 13 residues. The V and J ends lost 6 bases and 2 bases respectively, with 11 bases between them.

This clone has a single count. The chain has TRBV6-5 and TRBJ1-5; 8 nucleotides align to TRBD1. The CDR3 runs to 15 residues. With V trimmed by 5 bases and J by 1 base, 4 bases remained unmatched. Germline assignment: CDR1 MNHEY and CDR2 SVGAGI. The CDR3: CASSTRQGSNQPQHF. The CDR3 DNA sequence: TGTGCCAGCAGTACCCGACAGGGGAGCAATCAGCCCCAGCATTTT.

The chain joins TRBV27 to TRBJ2-7; unclear D gene. Germline CDR1 reads MNHEY; CDR2 reads SMNVEV (reference sequence). The CDR3 is made up of 14 amino acids. V was shortened by 6 bases and J by 4 bases, with 16 bases between the two germline ends. CDR3 in amino acids: CASSPNRDDYEQYV. The CDR3 coding sequence is TGTGCCAGCAGCCCAAACAGAGACGATTACGAGCAGTACGTC.

V gene TRBV11-2 combines with J gene TRBJ2-2; 13 bases fit TRBD2. The V and J ends lost 7 bases and 6 bases, in that order; junction bases with no gene match: 5. Germline loops: CDR1 SGHAT, CDR2 FQNNGV. CDR3 length: 15 residues. CDR3 bases: TGTGCCAGCACCTGGGGGACTAGCGGGGCCGGGGAGCTGTTTTTT. This codes for CASTWGTSGAGELFF.

This clone was recorded once. This chain links TRBV7-6 with TRBJ2-7; the D is unclear. The CDR3 has 15 amino acids. The germline CDR1 and CDR2 sequences are SGHVS and FNYEAQ. The ends were cut back, 5 bases at V and 2 bases at J, with 16 bases in the middle. CDR3 nucleotides: TGTGCCAGCAGCCTTGACGGGTCATACCCCTACGAGCAGTACTTC. This gives the protein CASSLDGSYPYEQYF.

The chain combines TRBV2 with TRBJ2-3, with 13 bases aligning to TRBD2. Germline V gene lookup returns CDR1 SNHLY and CDR2 FYNNEI. CDR3 size: 16 residues. J lost 0 bases, V lost 6 bases, and 3 bases had no gene match. As DNA, the CDR3 is TGTGCCAGCAGCTGGACTAGCGGGGGTAGCACAGATACGCAGTATTTT. It is translated as CASSWTSGGSTDTQYF.

V is TRBV6-5 and J is TRBJ1-1; 7 nucleotides match TRBD1. This CDR3 contains 13 residues. V trimming: 11 bases; J trimming: 2 bases; junction bases outside the gene matches: 8. CDR1 is MNHEY, CDR2 SVGAGI, per germline. CDR3: CAGSQGSNTEAFF. The CDR3 DNA follows: TGTGCCGGATCACAGGGGAGCAACACTGAAGCTTTCTTT.

The V call is TRBV28, the J call TRBJ2-2; 7 positions agree with TRBD1. The CDR3 spans 14 residues. Germline V gene data show CDR1 as MDHEN and CDR2 as SYDVKM. The V and J ends lost 6 bases and 5 bases, in that order; junction bases with no gene match: 6. The CDR3 sequence is CASRLQGQTGELFF. The CDR3 nucleotides are TGTGCCAGCAGGTTACAGGGGCAAACCGGGGAGCTGTTTTTT.

A single count supports this clone. The J gene is TRBJ1-4, the V gene TRBV5-5, with 11 bases aligning to TRBD1. The V gene end was trimmed by 4 bases and the J gene end by 2 bases; junction bases not matched to a gene: 4. The CDR3 consists of 16 residues. Germline V gene lookup returns CDR1 SGHKS and CDR2 YYEKEE (reference sequence). The CDR3 is CASSRTGGGTNEKLFF. The CDR3 region has the DNA TGTGCCAGCAGCCGGACAGGGGGCGGGACTAATGAAAAACTGTTTTTT. Full variable domain (remainder filled in from reference TRBV5-5 and TRBJ1-4): DAGVTQSPTHLIKTRGQQVTLRCSPISGHKSVSWYQQVLGQGPQFIFQYYEKEERGRGNFPDRFSARQFPNYSSELNVNALLLGDSALYLCASSRTGGGTNEKLFFGSGTQLSVL.

Regarding this clone: Other nucleotide sequences in the sample specify the same CDR3. V and J are TRBV25-1 and TRBJ1-4, with D tentatively TRBD1 (5 bases). The CDR3 covers 15 residues. Per germline, CDR1 MGHDK and CDR2 SYGVNS. V dropped 2 bases and J dropped 5 bases, with 12 bases sitting between them. DNA of the CDR3: TGTGCCAGCAGTGAAGTCAGGGCCTCAAATGAAAAACTGTTTTTT. It yields the protein CASSEVRASNEKLFF.

The chain has TRBV29-1 and TRBJ1-1; a possible D gene is TRBD1 (5 bases). Germline values: CDR1 SQVTM, CDR2 ANQGSEA. This CDR3 comprises 13 residues. Trimming took off 5 bases at V and 4 bases at J, with 14 bases between the two ends. CDR3 protein: CSVFRTKGTEAFF. DNA of the CDR3: TGCAGCGTTTTCAGGACAAAAGGCACTGAAGCTTTCTTT.

This sequence joins TRBV6-6 and TRBJ1-5; 7 nucleotides align to TRBD1. Looked up from germline, CDR1 is MNHNY and CDR2 is SVGAGI (reference sequence). V trimming: 4 bases; J trimming: 6 bases; junction bases outside the gene matches: 6. There are 14 residues in the CDR3. In DNA, the CDR3 is TGTGCCAGCAGTTTTACAGGGGTGGGTCAGCCCCAGCATTTT. Its translation is CASSFTGVGQPQHF.

As DNA, the CDR3 is TGTGCCAGTAGTATAGAGCGGGCGCGATCCAACTATGGCTACACCTTC. Its protein product is CASSIERARSNYGYTF. The chain recombines TRBV19 with TRBJ1-2, with D unclear. CDR3 size: 16 residues. Trimming took 0 bases from V and 2 from J, leaving 13 bases between them. Germline CDR1 LNHDA, CDR2 SQIVND (reference sequence).

The chain carries TRBV7-8 and TRBJ2-3; TRBD1 matches 8 bases. The CDR3 sequence is 15 residues long. Germline CDR1 and CDR2: SGHVS and FQNEAQ. The J segment lost 3 bases and the V segment lost 5 bases, leaving 7 bases of the junction unmatched. For the CDR3, the DNA is TGTGCCAGCAGCGGGGACAGGTTTGGTACAGATACGCAGTATTTT. Protein sequence: CASSGDRFGTDTQYF.

V usage is TRBV19 and J usage is TRBJ2-7; TRBD1 matches 11 bases. This CDR3 contains 15 residues. Per germline, CDR1 LNHDA and CDR2 SQIVND (reference sequence). Trimming removed 5 bases from V and 6 bases from J; junction bases left unmatched: 9. Here the CDR3 reads CASSVPGTGGSEQYF. Here the CDR3 DNA reads TGTGCCAGTAGTGTCCCCGGGACAGGGGGGTCCGAGCAGTACTTC.

This clone appeared once. The gene calls are TRBV7-3 and TRBJ2-3, with D unresolved. Germline V gene sequence: CDR1 SGHTA, CDR2 FQGTGA. V was cut by 2 bases and J by 2 bases, with 8 bases left in between. The CDR3 extends over 14 amino acids. DNA of the CDR3: TGTGCCAGCAGCTTAGGCGGATTCACAGATACGCAGTATTTT. Translating gives CASSLGGFTDTQYF. The full variable domain, with the rest looked up from reference TRBV7-3 and TRBJ2-3, is GAGVSQTPSNKVTEKGKYVELRCDPISGHTALYWYRQSLGQGPEFLIYFQGTGAADDSGLPNDRFFAVRPEGSVSTLKIQRTERGDSAVYLCASSLGGFTDTQYFGPGTRLTVL.

The J gene is TRBJ2-7, the V gene TRBV6-1; TRBD1 matches at 9 bases. V lost 1 base to trimming and J lost 6 bases; unmatched junction nucleotides: 4. Germline V gives CDR1 MNHNS, CDR2 SASEGT. The CDR3 loop spans 14 amino acids. CDR3 sequence reads: CASSEGDRVLEQYV. The CDR3 DNA reads as TGTGCCAGCAGTGAAGGGGACAGGGTCCTCGAGCAGTACGTC.

The rearrangement joins TRBV6-5 to TRBJ1-4; a possible D gene is TRBD1 (5 bases). Germline lookup yields CDR1 MNHEY and CDR2 SVGAGI. Trimming stripped 2 bases from V and 2 bases from J, with 9 bases between. This CDR3 is built from 15 residues. CDR3 amino acids: CASSYVRGTNEKLFF. The DNA for the CDR3 is TGTGCCAGCAGTTACGTAAGGGGCACTAATGAAAAACTGTTTTTT.

The chain is built from TRBV7-2 and TRBJ1-5; D is unclear. Germline CDR1 reads SGHTA; CDR2 reads FQGNSA. The V end lost 1 base, the J end lost 4 bases, and 5 bases lay between the germline ends. This CDR3 has 13 amino acids. The CDR3 DNA follows: TGTGCCAGCAGCTTAGAGCTGAATCAGCCCCAGCATTTT. Its protein is CASSLELNQPQHF. The whole variable domain, remainder taken from reference TRBV7-2 and TRBJ1-5, is GAGVSQSPSNKVTEKGKDVELRCDPISGHTALYWYRQSLGQGLEFLIYFQGNSAPDKSGLPSDRFSAERTGGSVSTLTIQRTQQEDSAVYLCASSLELNQPQHFGDGTRLSIL.

The chain carries TRBV7-2 and TRBJ1-2; D remains ambiguous. Trimming pared 5 bases from V and 2 bases from J, leaving 6 bases between. CDR1 and CDR2 from the germline V gene are SGHTA and FQGNSA. This CDR3 has 12 residues. The CDR3 loop reads CASSLRNYGYTF. In DNA, the CDR3 is TGTGCCAGCAGCCTAAGAAACTATGGCTACACCTTC.

The rearrangement links TRBV5-5 to TRBJ1-2, with a possible D match to TRBD1 (5 bases). CDR3 length: 20 amino acids. Germline V gene sequence: CDR1 SGHKS, CDR2 YYEKEE (reference sequence). Trimming removed 4 bases at V and 4 bases at J, with 32 bases between. For the CDR3, the DNA is TGTGCCAGCAGCCCACTGGGGCACCTCACACTACCCCTAGACCTCTATGGCTACACCTTC. Translation: CASSPLGHLTLPLDLYGYTF.

The chain employs TRBV9 and TRBJ2-5; a possible D gene is TRBD1 (6 bases). V was trimmed by 2 bases and J by 3 bases, leaving 14 bases between them. This CDR3 contains 15 residues. In germline, CDR1 is SGDLS, CDR2 YYNGEE. CDR3 in DNA: TGTGCCAGCAGCGTGGGGCCAGGGGTCAAAGAGACCCAGTACTTC. This codes for CASSVGPGVKETQYF.

Points on this clone: A read error may account for a junction end that differs from germline. The DNA of the CDR3 is TGTTCCAGCAGCTTCGGGACAGGGAGCACAGATACGCAGTATTTT. Translating gives CSSSFGTGSTDTQYF. V and J are TRBV7-9 and TRBJ2-3; 9 bases fit TRBD1. This CDR3 is 15 amino acids long. Looked up from germline, CDR1 is SEHNR and CDR2 is FQNEAQ (reference sequence).

V gene TRBV19 combines with J gene TRBJ1-1, with 8 bases aligning to TRBD1. Germline V gene lookup returns CDR1 LNHDA and CDR2 SQIVND (reference sequence). The CDR3 contains 13 residues. The junction had 3 bases not matched to a gene; V was cut back by 3 bases and J by 6 bases. The CDR3 bases are TGTGCCAGTAGTATTCAGGGGGCGGCTGAAGCTTTCTTT. As protein: CASSIQGAAEAFF.

The CDR3, as DNA: TGTGCCAGCAGCGGACCCCGGGAGGGCCCGTATGGCTACACCTTC. Translating it yields CASSGPREGPYGYTF. The V gene is TRBV9, the J gene TRBJ1-2, with D unresolved. The CDR3 extends over 15 amino acids. Between the trimmed V and J ends, which lost 3 bases and 5 bases, there was a span of 17 bases. Germline V gene lookup returns CDR1 SGDLS and CDR2 YYNGEE.

The chain recombines TRBV6-1 with TRBJ2-5, with D possibly matching TRBD2 (5 bases). The CDR3 sequence is 13 residues long. CDR1 and CDR2 from the germline V gene are MNHNS and SASEGT. The V gene lost 6 bases and the J gene lost 4 bases, with 12 bases spanning the gap. The CDR3 DNA reads TGTGCCAGCAGGGGTCCCGGGGTAGAGACCCAGTACTTC. Translating gives CASRGPGVETQYF.